This TCR beta chain was profiled in a study of vaccination and CD4 T cells after COVID-19. Study details: Convalescent persons amounted to six males plus four females, two of whom were Hispanic. Spike peptides, overlapping and drawn from SARS-CoV-2, HCoV-NL63, HCoV-OC43 and HCoV-229E, were used to stimulate cells. For control cultures, the treatment was a CEFX pool, an HIV-1 Nef pool, or no peptide.

This clonotype was detected a few times. Its antigen remains unidentified. One end of the junction fails to match germline, which may point to a read error. The CDR3 length is 15 residues. Germline V lookup: CDR1 SNHLY, CDR2 FYNNEI. Oncomine TCR Beta short-read sequencing was applied to DNA from cultured CD4+ T cells. MiXCR was run by TCRdb on the PCR reads, yielding one entry per CDR3 protein. The repertoire consists of under 15,000 distinct CDR3 sequences, with about 40% occurring once and the leading ten covering about 7%. Treatment defined: roughly 11-day PBMC culture with coronavirus spike peptide pools or control peptides (ViraFEST assay).

The rearrangement uses TRBV2 and TRBJ1-5; D is undetermined. The sequence came from a human donor who had recovered from COVID-19. The specimen was CD4+ T cells from blood, cultured in vitro. The CDR3 region has the DNA TGTGCCAGCAGTGAAGACCTTCGTAGCGATCAGCCCCAGCATTTT. Amino acid sequence: CASSEDLRSDQPQHF.